Presented here are 11 T cell receptor beta chains from one specimen sequenced in a study of shared clonotypes between healthy human individuals. Assay: immunoSEQ multiplex PCR; the TCRdb copy retains only in-frame clones and omits some. The top ten hold 0.1% to 0.15% of the sample, which has some 2.1 million clones, about 95% seen once. Sequencing was done on a sample of naive CD4+ T cells sorted from blood. Noted subset: CD45RA+ positively selected. The source is a man aged 18 to 29 in good health.

J is TRBJ2-7 and V is TRBV7-9; D not resolved. V lost 1 base, J lost 3 bases, and 16 bases lay in between. This CDR3 is 16 amino acids long. Germline CDR1 reads SEHNR; CDR2 reads FQNEAQ (reference sequence). This chain's CDR3 is CASSLEFFPWDYEQYF. In nucleotides, the CDR3 is TGTGCCAGCAGCTTAGAGTTTTTTCCTTGGGACTACGAGCAGTACTTC.

This clone was seen a single time. The chain has TRBV25-1 and TRBJ2-1, with a weak D call TRBD2 (6 bases). In germline, CDR1 is MGHDK, CDR2 SYGVNS. Trimming removed 2 bases at V and 0 bases at J, with 11 bases between. The CDR3 sequence is 16 residues long. This CDR3 reads CASSERGSGSYNEQFF. The CDR3 coding sequence is TGTGCCAGCAGTGAAAGGGGTAGCGGCTCCTACAATGAGCAGTTCTTC.

In its sample, this clone was seen once. The V and J genes are TRBV6-5 and TRBJ2-7; 7 bases fit TRBD2. V lost 0 bases, J lost 0 bases, and 2 bases stayed unmatched. This CDR3 region has 15 residues. CDR1 is MNHEY, CDR2 SVGAGI, per germline. CDR3 sequence (DNA): TGTGCCAGCAGTTACTCGGGGAGGGACTCCTACGAGCAGTACTTC. Translating it yields CASSYSGRDSYEQYF.

This clone was seen a handful of times. This chain joins TRBV7-6 and TRBJ1-1; the D gene is possibly TRBD1 (5 bases). The CDR3 sequence is 11 residues long. Germline V gene lookup returns CDR1 SGHVS and CDR2 FNYEAQ. V was shortened by 5 bases and J by 6 bases, with 7 bases between the two germline ends. The CDR3 nucleotides read TGTGCCAGCAGCCAGGGTCCTGAAGCTTTCTTT. This translates into CASSQGPEAFF. Full variable domain (missing parts from reference TRBV7-6 and TRBJ1-1): GAGVSQSPRYKVTKRGQDVALRCDPISGHVSLYWYRQALGQGPEFLTYFNYEAQQDKSGLPNDRFSAERPEGSISTLTIQRTEQRDSAMYRCASSQGPEAFFGQGTRLTVV.

The CDR3 sequence is CASSPSPGGHYEQYF. CDR3 bases: TGTGCCAGCAGCCCATCCCCTGGCGGTCACTACGAGCAGTACTTC. The J gene is TRBJ2-7, the V gene TRBV6-5; D call uncertain. The ends were cut back, 6 bases at V and 3 bases at J, with 18 bases in the middle. Germline lookup yields CDR1 MNHEY and CDR2 SVGAGI. This CDR3 region has 15 residues.

The chain combines TRBV5-1 with TRBJ1-1; perhaps TRBD1 as D (6 bases). From germline, CDR1 is SGHRS and CDR2 YFSETQ. The V gene lost 6 bases and the J gene lost 5 bases, with 17 bases spanning the gap. The CDR3 is 14 amino acids. This chain's CDR3 is CASTRGGSETEAFF. CDR3 sequence (DNA): TGCGCCAGCACAAGAGGGGGGTCGGAGACTGAAGCTTTCTTT.

The V and J genes are TRBV5-1 and TRBJ1-4; D may be TRBD1 (5 bases). Germline loops: CDR1 SGHRS, CDR2 YFSETQ. This CDR3 comprises 14 residues. Trimming left V 1 base short and J 2 bases short, with 6 bases between. In DNA form, the CDR3 reads TGCGCCAGCAGCTTGTGGGGGACTAATGAAAAACTGTTTTTT. This sequence encodes CASSLWGTNEKLFF.

In nucleotides, the CDR3 is TGTGCCACCAGCAGAGACGCACTAGCGGGAGGTGGGGCCAAAAACATTCAGTACTTC. Translating gives CATSRDALAGGGAKNIQYF. The rearrangement uses TRBV15 and TRBJ2-4, with 12 bases matching TRBD2. Losses at the gene ends were 0 bases for V and 1 base for J; bases not matched to a gene: 7. The germline V gene encodes CDR1 LNHNV and CDR2 YYDKDF (reference sequence). The CDR3 has 19 amino acids. Variable domain in full (rest from reference TRBV15 and TRBJ2-4): DAMVIQNPRYQVTQFGKPVTLSCSQTLNHNVMYWYQQKSSQAPKLLFHYYDKDFNNEADTPDNFQSRRPNTSFCFLDIRSPGLGDTAMYLCATSRDALAGGGAKNIQYFGAGTRLSVL.

The chain joins TRBV5-6 to TRBJ2-2, with unresolved D. V lost 0 bases to trimming and J lost 4 bases, with 7 bases between them. Per the germline V gene, CDR1 is SGHDT and CDR2 is YYEEEE. The CDR3 contains 14 residues. The chain's CDR3 is CASSLDSPTGELFF. CDR3 nucleotide sequence: TGTGCCAGCAGCTTGGATTCTCCCACCGGGGAGCTGTTTTTT.

The chain links TRBV29-1 to TRBJ1-2; D ambiguous. This CDR3 contains 15 residues. Trimming left V 1 base short and J 2 bases short, with 14 bases between. Germline assignment: CDR1 SQVTM and CDR2 ANQGSEA. Written as DNA, the CDR3 is TGCAGCGTTGAAGGCCCCAGGACTTCCAACTATGGCTACACCTTC. This encodes CSVEGPRTSNYGYTF.

V is TRBV2 and J is TRBJ1-4; weak D call: TRBD1 (6 bases). V dropped 6 bases and J dropped 2 bases, with 13 bases sitting between them. CDR1 is SNHLY, CDR2 FYNNEI, per germline. CDR3 length equals 15 residues. The CDR3 protein is CASRGGTLTNEKLFF. The CDR3 DNA reads as TGTGCCAGCAGGGGGGGGACACTTACTAATGAAAAACTGTTTTTT.